This T cell receptor (beta chain) was sequenced for a study of preoperative IRX-2 immunotherapy in early breast cancer. The treatment denotes: preoperative locoregional IRX-2 cytokine immunotherapy. CDR3 length equals 17 residues. V lost 5 bases, J lost 1 base, and 19 bases lay in between. CDR1 and CDR2 from the germline V gene are LNHDA and SQIVND (reference sequence). The table lists this clone with a count of one. Sequenced by immunoSEQ multiplex PCR; TCRdb stores in-frame clones only, minus some. Of about 98,000 clones listed, roughly 85% are singletons. The sample in question was tumor tissue, obtained after IRX-2 immunotherapy. The sequence was obtained from a human donor with breast cancer. The rearrangement links TRBV19 to TRBJ2-3; D unresolved. In DNA, the CDR3 is TGTGCCAGTAGTCCTCACCTACTCTCCTCGGGCACAGATACGCAGTATTTT. Protein: CASSPHLLSSGTDTQYF.